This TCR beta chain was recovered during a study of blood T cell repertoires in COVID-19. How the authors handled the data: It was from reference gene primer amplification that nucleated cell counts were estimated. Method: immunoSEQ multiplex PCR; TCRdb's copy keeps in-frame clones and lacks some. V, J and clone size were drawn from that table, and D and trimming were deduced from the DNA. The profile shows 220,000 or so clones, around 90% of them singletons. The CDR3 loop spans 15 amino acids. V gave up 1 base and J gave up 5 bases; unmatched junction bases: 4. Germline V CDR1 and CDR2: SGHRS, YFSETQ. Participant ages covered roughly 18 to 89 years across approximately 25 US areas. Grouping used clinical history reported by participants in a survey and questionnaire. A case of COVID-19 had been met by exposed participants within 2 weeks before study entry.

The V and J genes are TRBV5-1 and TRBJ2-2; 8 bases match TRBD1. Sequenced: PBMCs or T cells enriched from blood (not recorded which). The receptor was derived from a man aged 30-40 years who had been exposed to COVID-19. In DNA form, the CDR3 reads TGCGCCAGCAGCTTGAGTACAGGGGGAACCGGGGAGCTGTTTTTT. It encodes CASSLSTGGTGELFF.